Listed below are T cell receptor beta chains from one sample, sequenced in a study of CD8 T cells in Susac syndrome. A single record per CDR3 protein comes from TCRdb applying MiXCR to the immunoSEQ multiplex PCR reads. The repertoire holds around 170,000 distinct CDR3 sequences, with about 96% as singletons. Sequenced: CD4+ T cells from PBMCs. All receptors come from a human donor with Susac syndrome. Both conserved end residues are part of each CDR3. A D gene is named only where the DNA matches it firmly. Not all rows give a size; the values are once, few, many and, for expanded clones, a class.

cdr3_aa	cdr3_nt	j_call	d_call	v_call	clone_size
CSAREGPETEAFF	TGCAGTGCTAGAGAGGGGCCCGAGACTGAAGCTTTCTTT	TRBJ1-1	NA	TRBV20-1	NA
CSAKDRFQETQYF	TGCAGCGCAAAAGACAGGTTTCAAGAGACCCAGTACTTC	TRBJ2-5	NA	TRBV29-1	NA
CASSQRVATYEQYF	TGCGCCAGCAGCCAAAGGGTCGCCACCTACGAGCAGTACTTC	TRBJ2-7	NA	TRBV4-3	once
CASSPSDGLIQYF	TGTGCCAGCAGCCCCTCGGACGGACTCATTCAGTACTTC	TRBJ2-4	NA	TRBV7-3	NA
CASSIEVEAFF	TGTGCCAGCAGTATTGAGGTTGAAGCTTTCTTT	TRBJ1-1	NA	TRBV28	NA
CASSQDLPSGELFF	TGTGCCAGCAGCCAAGATTTACCTTCCGGGGAGCTGTTTTTT	TRBJ2-2	NA	TRBV4-2	NA
CASSSRQGHTGELFF	TGTGCCAGCAGCTCACGACAGGGACACACCGGGGAGCTGTTTTTT	TRBJ2-2	TRBD1	TRBV11-1	NA
CASNFYQETQYF	TGTGCCAGCAATTTTTACCAAGAGACCCAGTACTTC	TRBJ2-5	NA	TRBV7-9	NA
CRAEFYNEQFF	TGCAGGGCGGAATTCTACAATGAGCAGTTCTTC	TRBJ2-1	NA	TRBV29-1	once
CASSLADTSTDTQYF	TGTGCCAGCAGCTTAGCGGATACTAGCACAGATACGCAGTATTTT	TRBJ2-3	NA	TRBV7-8	NA
CASSLGRANIQYF	TGTGCCAGCAGCCTCGGGAGGGCAAACATTCAGTACTTC	TRBJ2-4	TRBD2	TRBV3-1	NA
CASSQVRTGRNEQFF	TGTGCCAGCAGCCAAGTCCGAACAGGGCGCAATGAGCAGTTCTTC	TRBJ2-1	NA	TRBV3-1	NA
CASSLPGRLASTGNEQFF	TGTGCCAGCAGCTTACCCGGACGACTAGCATCGACGGGCAATGAGCAGTTCTTC	TRBJ2-1	TRBD2	TRBV7-9	NA
CASSRLATGELFF	TGTGCCAGCAGTCGTTTAGCTACCGGGGAGCTGTTTTTT	TRBJ2-2	NA	TRBV28	NA
CSARLGSGQPQHF	TGCAGTGCTAGATTGGGTAGTGGGCAGCCCCAGCATTTT	TRBJ1-5	NA	TRBV20-1	NA
CASSSQQGLEQFF	TGTGCCAGCAGTTCCCAACAGGGGCTTGAGCAGTTCTTC	TRBJ2-1	TRBD1	TRBV12-3/TRBV12-4	NA
CASSSDPTYEQYF	TGTGCCAGCAGTTCGGATCCAACCTACGAGCAGTACTTC	TRBJ2-7	NA	TRBV12-3/TRBV12-4	NA
CSAHATGDNQPQHF	TGCAGTGCCCACGCGACAGGCGACAATCAGCCCCAGCATTTT	TRBJ1-5	NA	TRBV20-1	NA
CASSEVQAKNIQYF	TGTGCCAGCAGTGAAGTCCAAGCCAAAAACATTCAGTACTTC	TRBJ2-4	NA	TRBV2	NA
CASSPRDSGRANEQFF	TGTGCCAGCAGCCCCCGGGATAGCGGGAGGGCTAATGAGCAGTTCTTC	TRBJ2-1	TRBD2	TRBV9	NA
CASREGQSISGANVLTF	TGCGCCAGCAGGGAGGGACAATCTATCTCTGGGGCCAACGTCCTGACTTTC	TRBJ2-6	NA	TRBV5-1	NA
CASSLAGGRETQYF	TGTGCCAGCAGCTTAGCGGGGGGGCGAGAGACCCAGTACTTC	TRBJ2-5	TRBD2	TRBV7-3	NA
CSTSGRAGELFF	TGCAGTACTAGCGGGAGGGCCGGGGAGCTGTTTTTT	TRBJ2-2	TRBD2	TRBV20-1	NA
CASSSRQGRYEQYF	TGTGCCAGCAGCTCTAGACAGGGTCGGTACGAGCAGTACTTC	TRBJ2-7	TRBD1	TRBV11-1	NA
CAWRVGGYGYTF	TGTGCCTGGAGAGTCGGCGGTTATGGCTACACCTTC	TRBJ1-2	NA	TRBV30	NA
CSAILLAGGPQYNEQFF	TGCAGTGCTATACTACTAGCGGGGGGGCCCCAATACAATGAGCAGTTCTTC	TRBJ2-1	TRBD2	TRBV20-1	NA
CASSSSAPGETQYF	TGTGCCAGCAGCAGTAGCGCCCCCGGGGAGACCCAGTACTTC	TRBJ2-5	NA	TRBV6-2/TRBV6-3	NA
CASSVGAQGMDTQYF	TGTGCCAGCAGCGTAGGAGCACAGGGTATGGATACGCAGTATTTT	TRBJ2-3	NA	TRBV9	once
CSAFRLAGGSVTDTQYF	TGCAGTGCTTTTCGACTAGCGGGGGGATCGGTAACAGATACGCAGTATTTT	TRBJ2-3	TRBD2	TRBV20-1	NA
CSVGSFNQPQHF	TGCAGCGTTGGTTCCTTTAATCAGCCCCAGCATTTT	TRBJ1-5	NA	TRBV29-1	NA
CASSLAQNTGELFF	TGCGCCAGCAGCTTGGCTCAAAACACCGGGGAGCTGTTTTTT	TRBJ2-2	NA	TRBV5-1	NA
CASSFGQTGAYEQYF	TGTGCCAGCAGTTTTGGACAGACCGGGGCCTACGAGCAGTACTTC	TRBJ2-7	NA	TRBV6-6	NA
CSARDMGEAFF	TGCAGTGCTAGAGATATGGGGGAAGCTTTCTTT	TRBJ1-1	NA	TRBV20-1	NA
CASSLGTGRVNQPQHF	TGTGCCAGCAGCTTGGGGACAGGCAGAGTCAATCAGCCCCAGCATTTT	TRBJ1-5	TRBD1	TRBV7-9	NA
CASSLAGQGTYEQYF	TGTGCCAGCAGCTTGGCCGGACAGGGGACCTACGAGCAGTACTTC	TRBJ2-7	TRBD1	TRBV5-4	once
CASSYPTGDEKLFF	TGTGCCAGCAGTTACCCAACAGGGGACGAAAAACTGTTTTTT	TRBJ1-4	TRBD1	TRBV6-6	NA
CSAPSIGGGLGYNEQFF	TGCAGTGCACCCTCGATAGGAGGGGGTTTAGGTTACAATGAGCAGTTCTTC	TRBJ2-1	NA	TRBV20-1	NA
CSARHHNEQFF	TGCAGTGCTAGGCATCACAATGAGCAGTTCTTC	TRBJ2-1	NA	TRBV20-1	NA
CASSGTIAGAGNEQFF	TGTGCCAGCAGCGGAACTATAGCGGGAGCAGGGAATGAGCAGTTCTTC	TRBJ2-1	TRBD2	TRBV5-4	NA
CASSPGGSQGGREQYF	TGTGCCAGCAGCCCAGGGGGCAGCCAAGGGGGCCGCGAGCAGTACTTC	TRBJ2-7	TRBD1	TRBV13	NA
CATRRVTRTETSSYNEQFF	TGTGCCACCAGGCGAGTCACCCGGACAGAAACTAGCTCCTACAATGAGCAGTTCTTC	TRBJ2-1	NA	TRBV15	NA
CAWSIQADYEQYF	TGTGCCTGGAGTATCCAGGCAGACTACGAGCAGTACTTC	TRBJ2-7	NA	TRBV30	NA